A selection of T cell receptor beta chains follows, all from one sample in a study of blood T cell repertoires in COVID-19. Clones were sequenced by immunoSEQ multiplex PCR, and TCRdb holds only the in-frame ones, with some missing. This table holds approximately 270,000 clones, nearly 90% found once. The source material was PBMCs or T cells enriched from blood (not recorded which). All receptors derive from a woman in her sixties or seventies who had recovered from COVID-19. The CDR3 runs from the conserved cysteine through the conserved F or W. D genes are given only for firm matches.

CDR3 DNA: TGTGCCAGCAGCTTAGATGTCAGGGATTACGAGCAGTACTTC
CDR3 protein: CASSLDVRDYEQYF
CDR3 length: 14
V gene: TRBV11-2
D gene: .
J gene: TRBJ2-7

CDR3 DNA: TGTGCCAGCGGGTCTTGGGTTTGTAGCAAGACAGCTAAAGAGACCCAGTACTTC
CDR3 protein: CASGSWVCSKTAKETQYF
CDR3 length: 18
V gene: TRBV21-1
D gene: .
J gene: TRBJ2-5

CDR3 DNA: TGTGCCAGCAGCTTCTCGGGACAGGGTCCCTATGGCTACACCTTC
CDR3 protein: CASSFSGQGPYGYTF
CDR3 length: 15
V gene: TRBV7-2
D gene: TRBD1
J gene: TRBJ1-2

CDR3 DNA: TGTGCCAGCATTCTACTAGCGGGAGGGGGGAATGAGCAGTTCTTC
CDR3 protein: CASILLAGGGNEQFF
CDR3 length: 15
V gene: TRBV6-5
D gene: TRBD2
J gene: TRBJ2-1

CDR3 DNA: TGTGCCAGCAGCCAACTTATGGGGGCTCTAGAGACCCAGTACTTC
CDR3 protein: CASSQLMGALETQYF
CDR3 length: 15
V gene: TRBV7-9
D gene: .
J gene: TRBJ2-5

CDR3 DNA: TGTGCCAGTAGTGCCGGACAGGGCCGGAACACTGAAGCTTTCTTT
CDR3 protein: CASSAGQGRNTEAFF
CDR3 length: 15
V gene: TRBV19
D gene: TRBD1
J gene: TRBJ1-1

CDR3 DNA: TGTGCCAGCAGCACTAATGACAGGGACTATGGCTACACCTTC
CDR3 protein: CASSTNDRDYGYTF
CDR3 length: 14
V gene: TRBV7-9
D gene: TRBD1
J gene: TRBJ1-2

CDR3 DNA: TGCGCCAGCAGCTTAGGGGGGGGCTCCCCATTGACAGATACGCAGTATTTT
CDR3 protein: CASSLGGGSPLTDTQYF
CDR3 length: 17
V gene: TRBV5-1
D gene: .
J gene: TRBJ2-3

CDR3 DNA: TGTGCCAGCAGTTCCGCCGGGGAGCTGTTTTTT
CDR3 protein: CASSSAGELFF
CDR3 length: 11
V gene: TRBV28
D gene: .
J gene: TRBJ2-2

CDR3 DNA: TGTGCCAGCTCCCGGGTCGGGAACACAGATACGCAGTATTTT
CDR3 protein: CASSRVGNTDTQYF
CDR3 length: 14
V gene: TRBV18
D gene: .
J gene: TRBJ2-3

CDR3 DNA: TGTGCCAGCAGCCCCCGCGCTAGCGGGAGTCGCGAGCAGTACTTC
CDR3 protein: CASSPRASGSREQYF
CDR3 length: 15
V gene: TRBV11-3
D gene: TRBD2
J gene: TRBJ2-7

CDR3 DNA: TGTGCCAGCAGCCAACACGGACAGGGGAACGAGCAGTACTTC
CDR3 protein: CASSQHGQGNEQYF
CDR3 length: 14
V gene: TRBV3-1/TRBV3-2
D gene: TRBD1
J gene: TRBJ2-7

CDR3 DNA: TGTGCCAGCAGCCTGGGACTAGCGGGCTTCAATGAGCAGTTCTTC
CDR3 protein: CASSLGLAGFNEQFF
CDR3 length: 15
V gene: TRBV7-9
D gene: TRBD2
J gene: TRBJ2-1

CDR3 DNA: TGCGCCAGCAGTGATCCAGGGATCGGCGCAGATACGCAGTATTTT
CDR3 protein: CASSDPGIGADTQYF
CDR3 length: 15
V gene: TRBV10-1
D gene: .
J gene: TRBJ2-3

CDR3 DNA: TGTGCCAGCAGCCCTTGGGGGGAGGGTTCACCCCTCCACTTT
CDR3 protein: CASSPWGEGSPLHF
CDR3 length: 14
V gene: TRBV28
D gene: .
J gene: TRBJ1-6

CDR3 DNA: TGTGCCAGCAGTCCCCGAGGGACAGCCTTTGAAGCTTTCTTT
CDR3 protein: CASSPRGTAFEAFF
CDR3 length: 14
V gene: TRBV2
D gene: TRBD1
J gene: TRBJ1-1

CDR3 DNA: TGTGCCAGCAGCCAGGGGGGCGGTAATTCACCCCTCCACTTT
CDR3 protein: CASSQGGGNSPLHF
CDR3 length: 14
V gene: TRBV28
D gene: TRBD1
J gene: TRBJ1-6

CDR3 DNA: TGCGCCAGCAGCCAACAGGGTTACGAGCAGTACTTC
CDR3 protein: CASSQQGYEQYF
CDR3 length: 12
V gene: TRBV5-1
D gene: .
J gene: TRBJ2-7

CDR3 DNA: TGTGCCAGTAGTAAACCTGGAGGAGGGAGCGAAAAACTGTTTTTT
CDR3 protein: CASSKPGGGSEKLFF
CDR3 length: 15
V gene: TRBV19
D gene: .
J gene: TRBJ1-4

CDR3 DNA: TGTGCCAGCAGTCGGGCGGGGGGGGAGCTGTTTTTT
CDR3 protein: CASSRAGGELFF
CDR3 length: 12
V gene: TRBV6-5
D gene: .
J gene: TRBJ2-2

CDR3 DNA: TGTGCCAGCAGACAGGAGAACTATGGCTACACCTTC
CDR3 protein: CASRQENYGYTF
CDR3 length: 12
V gene: TRBV2
D gene: .
J gene: TRBJ1-2

CDR3 DNA: TGTGCCAGCAGCTTGGGGTTACAGGGGGTTGGGGAGCTGTTTTTT
CDR3 protein: CASSLGLQGVGELFF
CDR3 length: 15
V gene: TRBV5-5
D gene: TRBD1
J gene: TRBJ2-2

CDR3 DNA: TGTGCCAGTAGTATGGGAGCTCCCTACGAGCAGTACTTC
CDR3 protein: CASSMGAPYEQYF
CDR3 length: 13
V gene: TRBV19
D gene: .
J gene: TRBJ2-7

CDR3 DNA: TGTGCCAGCAGCTCCCAGGGATATGGCTACACCTTC
CDR3 protein: CASSSQGYGYTF
CDR3 length: 12
V gene: TRBV11-3
D gene: .
J gene: TRBJ1-2

CDR3 DNA: TGTGCCAGCACGGGACAGAACACTGAAGCTTTCTTT
CDR3 protein: CASTGQNTEAFF
CDR3 length: 12
V gene: TRBV7-9
D gene: .
J gene: TRBJ1-1

CDR3 DNA: TGCGCCAGCAGCCAGGGAGCACAGGGGGCAGGTGGAAACACCATATATTTT
CDR3 protein: CASSQGAQGAGGNTIYF
CDR3 length: 17
V gene: TRBV4-1
D gene: TRBD1
J gene: TRBJ1-3

CDR3 DNA: TGTGCCAGCGGGGGCAGCAATCAGCCCCAGCATTTT
CDR3 protein: CASGGSNQPQHF
CDR3 length: 12
V gene: TRBV2
D gene: .
J gene: TRBJ1-5

CDR3 DNA: TGTGCCAGCAGCGACAGGGTAAATGAAAAACTGTTTTTT
CDR3 protein: CASSDRVNEKLFF
CDR3 length: 13
V gene: TRBV7-2
D gene: TRBD1
J gene: TRBJ1-4

CDR3 DNA: TGTGCCAGCCCGTCCTCTAATTTGATCAGGGGTTCCTATAATTCACCCCTCCACTTT
CDR3 protein: CASPSSNLIRGSYNSPLHF
CDR3 length: 19
V gene: TRBV6-4
D gene: .
J gene: TRBJ1-6

CDR3 DNA: TGTGCCAGCTCACCATCCCAGGTGGATGAGCAGTTCTTC
CDR3 protein: CASSPSQVDEQFF
CDR3 length: 13
V gene: TRBV18
D gene: .
J gene: TRBJ2-1

CDR3 DNA: .
CDR3 protein: CASSEGFGAGELFF
CDR3 length: 14
V gene: TRBV2
D gene: .
J gene: TRBJ2-2

CDR3 DNA: TGTGCCAGCAGCTCCTCTAGCGGCCACTACGAGCAGTACTTC
CDR3 protein: CASSSSSGHYEQYF
CDR3 length: 14
V gene: TRBV7-2
D gene: TRBD2
J gene: TRBJ2-7

CDR3 DNA: TGCGCCAGCAGCATCTCTAGCGGGGGGGCCGCTGGCACCGGGGAGCTGTTTTTT
CDR3 protein: CASSISSGGAAGTGELFF
CDR3 length: 18
V gene: TRBV5-1
D gene: TRBD2
J gene: TRBJ2-2

CDR3 DNA: TGTGCCAGCAGCTTTTACCGCGGGACAGGGGGCTTCACTGAAGCTTTCTTT
CDR3 protein: CASSFYRGTGGFTEAFF
CDR3 length: 17
V gene: TRBV7-9
D gene: TRBD1
J gene: TRBJ1-1

CDR3 DNA: TGTGCCACCAACCACCCAGACAGGGATCATGGCTACACCTTC
CDR3 protein: CATNHPDRDHGYTF
CDR3 length: 14
V gene: TRBV19
D gene: TRBD1
J gene: TRBJ1-2

CDR3 DNA: TGTGCCAGCAGGGCGGATAAAGAGACCCAGTACTTC
CDR3 protein: CASRADKETQYF
CDR3 length: 12
V gene: TRBV28
D gene: .
J gene: TRBJ2-5

CDR3 DNA: TGTGCCAGCATATACCCCCCCCTAAACACAGATACGCAGTATTTT
CDR3 protein: CASIYPPLNTDTQYF
CDR3 length: 15
V gene: TRBV25-1
D gene: .
J gene: TRBJ2-3

CDR3 DNA: TGTGCCAGTAGTATACGGAGCGGGAGGCGAACCGGGGAGCTGTTTTTT
CDR3 protein: CASSIRSGRRTGELFF
CDR3 length: 16
V gene: TRBV19
D gene: TRBD2
J gene: TRBJ2-2

CDR3 DNA: TGTGCCAGCAGTTCCCGACACCACGAGCAGTACTTC
CDR3 protein: CASSSRHHEQYF
CDR3 length: 12
V gene: TRBV28
D gene: .
J gene: TRBJ2-7

CDR3 DNA: TGTGCCAGCAGCTTAGACACATTTCGAAACACCATATATTTT
CDR3 protein: CASSLDTFRNTIYF
CDR3 length: 14
V gene: TRBV7-8
D gene: .
J gene: TRBJ1-3

CDR3 DNA: TGTGCCAGCAGCGTCCCCCTAGGGGGAGGGCCCTCGGAGACCCAGTACTTC
CDR3 protein: CASSVPLGGGPSETQYF
CDR3 length: 17
V gene: TRBV9
D gene: .
J gene: TRBJ2-5

CDR3 DNA: TGTGCCAGCAGTTTTTCGGCAGGCCCCAATCAGCCCCAGCATTTT
CDR3 protein: CASSFSAGPNQPQHF
CDR3 length: 15
V gene: TRBV27
D gene: .
J gene: TRBJ1-5

CDR3 DNA: TGCAGTGCTAGTTCTCCAGCGGGAGGGGCATCAGAGACCCAGTACTTC
CDR3 protein: CSASSPAGGASETQYF
CDR3 length: 16
V gene: TRBV20-1
D gene: TRBD2
J gene: TRBJ2-5

CDR3 DNA: TGTGCCAGCTCACCTTCAAGACAGGAACTATACGAGCAGTACTTC
CDR3 protein: CASSPSRQELYEQYF
CDR3 length: 15
V gene: TRBV18
D gene: .
J gene: TRBJ2-7

CDR3 DNA: TGTGCCAGCAGTTTATCTCTAGGACTAGCTCCCTACGAGCAGTACTTC
CDR3 protein: CASSLSLGLAPYEQYF
CDR3 length: 16
V gene: TRBV28
D gene: TRBD2
J gene: TRBJ2-7